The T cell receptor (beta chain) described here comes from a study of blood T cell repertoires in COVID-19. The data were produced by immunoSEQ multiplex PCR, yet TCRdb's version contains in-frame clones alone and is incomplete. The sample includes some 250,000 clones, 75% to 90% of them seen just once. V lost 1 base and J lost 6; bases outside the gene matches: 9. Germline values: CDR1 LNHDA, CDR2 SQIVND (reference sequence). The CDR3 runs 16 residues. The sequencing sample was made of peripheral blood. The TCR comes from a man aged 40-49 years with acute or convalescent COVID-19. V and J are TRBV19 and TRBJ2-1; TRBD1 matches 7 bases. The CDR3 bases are TGTGCCAGTAGTATAGGGGGGCAGGGGGTTGGCAATGAGCAGTTCTTC. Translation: CASSIGGQGVGNEQFF.